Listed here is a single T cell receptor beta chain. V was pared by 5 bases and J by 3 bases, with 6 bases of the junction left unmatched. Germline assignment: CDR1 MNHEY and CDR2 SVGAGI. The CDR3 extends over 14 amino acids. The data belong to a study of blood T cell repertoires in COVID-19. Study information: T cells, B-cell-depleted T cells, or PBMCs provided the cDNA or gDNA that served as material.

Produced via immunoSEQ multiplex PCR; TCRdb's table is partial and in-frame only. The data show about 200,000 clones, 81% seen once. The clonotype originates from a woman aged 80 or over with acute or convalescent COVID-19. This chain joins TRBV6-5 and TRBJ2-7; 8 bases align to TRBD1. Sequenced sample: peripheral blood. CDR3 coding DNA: TGTGCCAGCAGTCAACAGGGGGATCTCTACGAGCAGTACTTC. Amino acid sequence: CASSQQGDLYEQYF.